This TCR beta chain emerged from a study of T cells in Graves' hyperthyroidism and ophthalmopathy. To note about this clonotype: A much larger clone is a single base away; this may be a read error.

Participants, patients aged 18 to 65, had newly diagnosed hyperthyroidism with a duration under 2 months. Extraction of PBMCs used roughly 9.6 ml of fresh peripheral blood. There were TCR beta CDR3 regions amplified from RNA transcripts. Carried out on the TCR CDR3, a first-round RT-PCR used the HTBI primer set. TCRdb processed the multiplex PCR reads anew with MiXCR; each CDR3 protein has one entry. The table lists more than 300,000 distinct CDR3 sequences, approximately 17% of them singletons. This CDR3 spans 15 amino acids. This chain connects TRBV12-3 or TRBV12-4 to TRBJ1-6, with D hard to call. The sample consisted of blood. The clonotype comes from a woman aged 25 to 39 with Graves' hyperthyroidism that later progressed to Graves' ophthalmopathy. The CDR3 sequence is CTSSLHDPPNSPLHF. Written as DNA, the CDR3 is TGTACCAGCAGTTTACATGACCCCCCAAATTCACCCCTCCACTTT.